This TCR beta chain was sequenced in a study of identical twins. Notes on the study in general: Cord blood's abundant beta clonotypes had fewer insertions, unlike memory repertoires. Beta out-of-frame sequences displayed a weaker excess of sharing between twins.

This clonotype was seen more than once but under ten times. The antigen is undetermined. CDR3 length: 15 amino acids. V trimming: 6 bases; J trimming: 7 bases; junction bases outside the gene matches: 8. TCRdb redid the calling of the 5' RACE reads with MiXCR, one entry per CDR3 protein. The sample lists about 550,000 distinct CDR3 sequences, approximately 20% occurring once. These data also formed part of another study, on yellow fever vaccine responses in identical twins.

This sequence originates from a woman in her late teens or twenties in good health. V is TRBV12-3 or TRBV12-4 and J is TRBJ2-1, with TRBD2 matching 11 bases. The sequencing input was CD4+ T cells sorted from blood. The CDR3 DNA reads as TGTGCCAGCAGCTTTCAAAGGACTAGCGGGAATGAGCAGTTCTTC. Protein product: CASSFQRTSGNEQFF.